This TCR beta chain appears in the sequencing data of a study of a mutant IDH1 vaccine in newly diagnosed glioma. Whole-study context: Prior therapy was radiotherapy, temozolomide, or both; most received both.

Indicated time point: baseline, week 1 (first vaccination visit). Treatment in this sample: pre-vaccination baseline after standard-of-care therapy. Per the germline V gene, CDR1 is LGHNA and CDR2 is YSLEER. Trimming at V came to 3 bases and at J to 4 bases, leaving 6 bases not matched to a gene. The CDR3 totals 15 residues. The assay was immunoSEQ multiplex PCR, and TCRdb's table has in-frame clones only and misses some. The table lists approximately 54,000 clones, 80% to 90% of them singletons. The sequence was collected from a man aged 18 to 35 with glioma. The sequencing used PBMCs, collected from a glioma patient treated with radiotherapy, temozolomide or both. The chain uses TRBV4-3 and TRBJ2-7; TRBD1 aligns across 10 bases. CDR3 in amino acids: CASSQARTGGYEQYF. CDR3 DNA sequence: TGCGCCAGCAGCCAGGCCAGGACAGGGGGGTACGAGCAGTACTTC.